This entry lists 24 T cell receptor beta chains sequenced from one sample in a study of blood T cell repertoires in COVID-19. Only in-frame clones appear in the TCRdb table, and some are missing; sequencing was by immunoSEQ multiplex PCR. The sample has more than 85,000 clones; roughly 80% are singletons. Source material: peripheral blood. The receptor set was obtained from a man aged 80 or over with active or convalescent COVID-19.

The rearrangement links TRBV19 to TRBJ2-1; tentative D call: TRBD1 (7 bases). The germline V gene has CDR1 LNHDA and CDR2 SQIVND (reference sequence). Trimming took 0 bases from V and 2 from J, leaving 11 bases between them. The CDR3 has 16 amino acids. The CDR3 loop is CASSIDQGGAYNEQFF. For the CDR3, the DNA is TGTGCCAGTAGTATAGACCAGGGGGGCGCCTACAATGAGCAGTTCTTC.

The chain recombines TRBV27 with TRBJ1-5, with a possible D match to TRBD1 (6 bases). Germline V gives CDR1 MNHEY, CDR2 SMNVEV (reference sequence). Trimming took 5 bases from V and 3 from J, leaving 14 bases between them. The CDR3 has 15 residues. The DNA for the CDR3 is TGTGCCAGCAGTACCCAGCAGGGGCACAATCAGCCCCAGCATTTT. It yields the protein CASSTQQGHNQPQHF.

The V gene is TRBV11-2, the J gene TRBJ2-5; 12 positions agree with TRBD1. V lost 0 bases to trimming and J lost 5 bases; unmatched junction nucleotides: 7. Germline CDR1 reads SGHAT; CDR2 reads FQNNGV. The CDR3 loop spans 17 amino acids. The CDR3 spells CASSLDRGTGGGETQYF. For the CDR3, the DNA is TGTGCCAGCAGCTTAGATCGCGGGACAGGGGGCGGCGAGACCCAGTACTTC. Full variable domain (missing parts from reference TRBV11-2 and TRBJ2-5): EAGVAQSPRYKIIEKRQSVAFWCNPISGHATLYWYQQILGQGPKLLIQFQNNGVVDDSQLPKDRFSAERLKGVDSTLKIQPAKLEDSAVYLCASSLDRGTGGGETQYFGPGTRLLVL.

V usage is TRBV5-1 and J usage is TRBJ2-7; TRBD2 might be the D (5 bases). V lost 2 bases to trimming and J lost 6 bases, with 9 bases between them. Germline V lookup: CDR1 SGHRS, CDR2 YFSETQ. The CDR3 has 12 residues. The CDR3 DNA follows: TGCGCCAGCAGCTTCCCGGGATCCGAGCAGTACTTC. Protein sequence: CASSFPGSEQYF.

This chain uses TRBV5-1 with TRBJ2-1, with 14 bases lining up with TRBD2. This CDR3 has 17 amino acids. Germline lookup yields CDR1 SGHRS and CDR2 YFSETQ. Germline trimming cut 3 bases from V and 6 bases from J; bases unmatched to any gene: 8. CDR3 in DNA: TGCGCCAGCAGCTCGAGACGGACTAGCGGGGGGATCAATGAGCAGTTCTTC. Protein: CASSSRRTSGGINEQFF.

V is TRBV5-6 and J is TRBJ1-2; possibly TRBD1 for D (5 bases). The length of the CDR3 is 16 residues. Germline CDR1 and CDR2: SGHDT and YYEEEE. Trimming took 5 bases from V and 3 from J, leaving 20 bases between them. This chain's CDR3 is CASRELNGGFYYGYTF. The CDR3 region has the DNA TGTGCCAGCAGGGAATTGAACGGGGGTTTTTACTATGGCTACACCTTC.

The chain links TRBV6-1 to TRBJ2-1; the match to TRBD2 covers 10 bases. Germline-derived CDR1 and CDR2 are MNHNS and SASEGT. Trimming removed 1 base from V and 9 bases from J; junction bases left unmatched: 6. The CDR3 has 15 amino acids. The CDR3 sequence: CASSEEASGGGEQFF. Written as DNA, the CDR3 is TGTGCCAGCAGTGAAGAGGCTAGCGGGGGTGGTGAGCAGTTCTTC.

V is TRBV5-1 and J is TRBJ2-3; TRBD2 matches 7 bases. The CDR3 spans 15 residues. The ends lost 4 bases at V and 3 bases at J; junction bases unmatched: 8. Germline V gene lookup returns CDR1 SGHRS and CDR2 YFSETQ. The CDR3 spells CASSARLARTDTQYF. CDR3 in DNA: TGCGCCAGCAGCGCACGACTAGCCCGAACAGATACGCAGTATTTT.

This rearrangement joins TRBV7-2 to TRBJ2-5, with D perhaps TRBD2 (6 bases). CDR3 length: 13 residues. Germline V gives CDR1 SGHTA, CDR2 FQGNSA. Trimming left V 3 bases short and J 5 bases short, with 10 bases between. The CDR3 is CASSLAGSETQYF. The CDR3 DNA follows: TGTGCCAGCAGCTTGGCGGGGTCCGAGACCCAGTACTTC.

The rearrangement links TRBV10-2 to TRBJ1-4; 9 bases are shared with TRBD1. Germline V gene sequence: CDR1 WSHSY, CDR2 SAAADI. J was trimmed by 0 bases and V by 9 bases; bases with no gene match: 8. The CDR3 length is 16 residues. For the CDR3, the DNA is TGCGCCAGTGCGGACAGGGGAAGTGCAACTAATGAAAAACTGTTTTTT. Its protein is CASADRGSATNEKLFF.

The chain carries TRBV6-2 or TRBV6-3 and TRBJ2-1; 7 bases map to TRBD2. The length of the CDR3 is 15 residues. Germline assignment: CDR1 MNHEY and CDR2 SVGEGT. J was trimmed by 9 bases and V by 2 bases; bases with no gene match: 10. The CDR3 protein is CASSYEGGGRGEQFF. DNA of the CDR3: TGTGCCAGCAGTTACGAAGGCGGGGGACGGGGTGAGCAGTTCTTC.

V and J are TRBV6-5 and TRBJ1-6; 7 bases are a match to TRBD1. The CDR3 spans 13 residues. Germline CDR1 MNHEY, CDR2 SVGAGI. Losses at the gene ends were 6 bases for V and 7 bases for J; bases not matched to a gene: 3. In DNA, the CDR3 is TGTGCCAGCAGCTGGGACAGAAATTCACCCCTCCACTTT. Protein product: CASSWDRNSPLHF.

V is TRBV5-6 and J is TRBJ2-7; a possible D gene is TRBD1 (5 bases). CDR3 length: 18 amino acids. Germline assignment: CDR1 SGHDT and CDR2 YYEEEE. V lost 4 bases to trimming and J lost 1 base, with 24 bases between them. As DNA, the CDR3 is TGTGCCAGCAGCCCGCCCCTTTCATCGGGCAGGGAATCCTACGAGCAGTACTTC. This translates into CASSPPLSSGRESYEQYF.

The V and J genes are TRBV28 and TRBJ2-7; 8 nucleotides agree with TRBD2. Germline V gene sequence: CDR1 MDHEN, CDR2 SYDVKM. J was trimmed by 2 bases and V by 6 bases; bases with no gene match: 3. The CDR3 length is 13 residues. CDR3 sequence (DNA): TGTGCCAGCAGCCGTAGCGGGGCCTACGAGCAGTACTTC. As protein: CASSRSGAYEQYF.

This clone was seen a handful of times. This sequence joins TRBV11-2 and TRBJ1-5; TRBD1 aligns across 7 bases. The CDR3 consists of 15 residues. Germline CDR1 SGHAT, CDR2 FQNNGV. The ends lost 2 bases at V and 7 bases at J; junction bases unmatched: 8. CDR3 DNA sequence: TGTGCCAGCAGCTTAAGACAGGGAAGTTACCAGCCCCAGCATTTT. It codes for CASSLRQGSYQPQHF.

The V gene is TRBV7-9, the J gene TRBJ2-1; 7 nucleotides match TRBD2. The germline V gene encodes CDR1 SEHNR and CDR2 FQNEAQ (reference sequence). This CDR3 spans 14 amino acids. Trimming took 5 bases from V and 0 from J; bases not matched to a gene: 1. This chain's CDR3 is CASSPGGSYNEQFF. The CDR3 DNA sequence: TGTGCCAGCAGCCCGGGGGGCTCCTACAATGAGCAGTTCTTC.

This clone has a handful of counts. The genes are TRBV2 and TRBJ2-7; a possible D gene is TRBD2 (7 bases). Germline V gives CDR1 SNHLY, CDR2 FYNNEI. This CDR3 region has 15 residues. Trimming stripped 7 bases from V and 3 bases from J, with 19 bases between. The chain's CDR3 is CASTTEGGGGYEQYF. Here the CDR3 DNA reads TGTGCCAGCACCACCGAGGGGGGGGGAGGCTACGAGCAGTACTTC.

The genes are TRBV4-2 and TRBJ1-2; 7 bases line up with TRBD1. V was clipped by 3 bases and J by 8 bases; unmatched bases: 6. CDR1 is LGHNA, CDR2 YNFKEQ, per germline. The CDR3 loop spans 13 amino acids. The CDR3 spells CASSHRQGYGYTF. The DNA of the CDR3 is TGTGCCAGCAGCCACCGACAGGGCTACGGCTACACCTTC.

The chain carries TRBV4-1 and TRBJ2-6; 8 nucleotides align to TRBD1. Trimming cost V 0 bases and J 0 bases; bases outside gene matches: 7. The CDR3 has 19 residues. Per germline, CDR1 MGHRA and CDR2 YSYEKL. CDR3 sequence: CASSQDRQGAYSGANVLTF. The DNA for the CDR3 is TGCGCCAGCAGCCAAGATAGGCAGGGGGCTTACTCTGGGGCCAACGTCCTGACTTTC.

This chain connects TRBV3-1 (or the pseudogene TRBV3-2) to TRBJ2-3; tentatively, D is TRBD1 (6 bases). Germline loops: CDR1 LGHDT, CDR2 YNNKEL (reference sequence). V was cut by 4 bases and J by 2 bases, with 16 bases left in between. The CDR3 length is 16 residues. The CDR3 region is CASSPRGSEPTDTQYF. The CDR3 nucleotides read TGTGCCAGCAGCCCTAGGGGGTCAGAACCCACAGATACGCAGTATTTT.

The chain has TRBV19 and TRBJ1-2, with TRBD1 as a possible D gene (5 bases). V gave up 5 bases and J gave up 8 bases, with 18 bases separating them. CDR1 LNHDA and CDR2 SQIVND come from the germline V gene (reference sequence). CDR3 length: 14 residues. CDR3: CASSPRGRGEGYTF. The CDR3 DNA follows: TGTGCCAGTAGTCCTCGGGGGAGGGGAGAGGGCTACACCTTC.

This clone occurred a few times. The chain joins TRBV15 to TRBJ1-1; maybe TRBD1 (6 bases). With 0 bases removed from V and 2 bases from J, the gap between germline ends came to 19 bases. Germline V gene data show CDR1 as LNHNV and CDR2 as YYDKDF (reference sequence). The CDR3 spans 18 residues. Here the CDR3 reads CATSREVPPGTFNTEAFF. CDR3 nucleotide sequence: TGTGCCACCAGCAGAGAAGTGCCCCCCGGGACATTCAACACTGAAGCTTTCTTT.

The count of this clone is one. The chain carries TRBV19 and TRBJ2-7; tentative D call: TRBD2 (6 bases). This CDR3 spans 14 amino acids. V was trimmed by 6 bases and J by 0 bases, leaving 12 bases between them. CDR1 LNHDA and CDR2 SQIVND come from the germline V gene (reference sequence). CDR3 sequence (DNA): TGTGCCAGTAGAAGGGAGGTCCTCTCCTACGAGCAGTACTTC. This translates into CASRREVLSYEQYF.

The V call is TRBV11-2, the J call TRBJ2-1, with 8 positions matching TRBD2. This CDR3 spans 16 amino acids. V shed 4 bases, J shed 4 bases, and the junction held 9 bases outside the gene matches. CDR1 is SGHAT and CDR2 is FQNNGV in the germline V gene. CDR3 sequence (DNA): TGTGCCAGCAGCTCCCCCAGCGGGGGAGCTTACAATGAGCAGTTCTTC. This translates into CASSSPSGGAYNEQFF.